This entry describes one TCR beta chain. This sample stems from a study of early T cells in non-severe SARS-CoV-2 infection. Study-wide context: Unsorted whole blood bulk RNA was sequenced, with unpaired chains.

Using its own MiXCR run on the 5' RACE reads, TCRdb lists one record per CDR3 protein. The sample holds about 48,000 distinct CDR3 sequences; less than 15% are singletons and the top ten take 10%. The origin of this receptor is an adult who was a healthcare worker with PCR-confirmed SARS-CoV-2 infection or an uninfected control (not recorded which). What was sequenced was whole blood.

CDR3 protein: CASSEGGNTEAFF. In DNA, the CDR3 is TGTGCCAGCAGTGAAGGGGGGAACACTGAAGCTTTCTTT. The chain has TRBV2 and TRBJ1-1; D is ambiguous. The CDR3 has 13 residues. V gave up 1 base and J gave up 1 base, with 4 bases separating them. Germline loops: CDR1 SNHLY, CDR2 FYNNEI.